This entry describes one T cell receptor beta chain. Its antigen is as yet unknown. This record belongs to a study of cytomegalovirus exposure and HLA in healthy donors. Notes on the study in general: Reportedly, diagnosis of cytomegalovirus status by the classifier showed high specificity and sensitivity.

This CDR3 is 14 amino acids long. After removal of 4 bases from V and 4 bases from J, the junction contained 6 bases not matched to a gene. Germline V gene lookup returns CDR1 SQVTM and CDR2 ANQGSEA. The PCR contained 60 Vbeta and 13 Jbeta primers. Repertoires were generated with immunoSEQ multiplex PCR, while TCRdb's copy carries only in-frame clones and drops some. The sample has around 140,000 clones. Sequenced input: PBMCs. V and J are TRBV29-1 and TRBJ2-5; 10 positions match TRBD2. This clonotype originated in a woman aged 35 to 49 in good health and CMV-seropositive. The CDR3 loop is CSVGLAGVLETQYF. The CDR3 DNA reads as TGCAGCGTTGGCCTAGCGGGAGTGCTAGAGACCCAGTACTTC.